One and the same sample provided the 9 T cell receptor beta chains below, sequenced in a study of OX40 agonist ivuxolimab in advanced cancers. The method was immunoSEQ multiplex PCR; TCRdb's version includes in-frame clones alone and lacks a portion of them. The table shows roughly 19,000 clones, with 70% to 85% occurring only once. The specimen comprised CD4+ or CD8+ T cells sorted from blood, sampled in a trial of the OX40 agonist ivuxolimab. These receptors all come from an adult with an advanced solid tumor such as melanoma, head and neck, liver or kidney cancer.

This chain uses TRBV7-2 with TRBJ2-3; TRBD2 aligns across 8 bases. This CDR3 region has 18 residues. V was pared by 2 bases and J by 4 bases, with 14 bases of the junction left unmatched. Germline loops: CDR1 SGHTA, CDR2 FQGNSA. The CDR3 region has the DNA TGTGCCAGCAGCTTAAAAGCCTTAGCGGGGTATAGCGCAGATACGCAGTATTTT. It yields the protein CASSLKALAGYSADTQYF.

This clone was seen a few times. CDR3 in DNA: TGTGCCAGCACCCCCACAGGAACAAACACTGAAGCTTTCTTT. Its translation is CASTPTGTNTEAFF. This chain connects TRBV27 to TRBJ1-1, with D perhaps matching TRBD1 (5 bases). The CDR3 is 14 amino acids. Deletions cut 7 bases from V and 2 bases from J, with 14 bases between. Per germline, CDR1 MNHEY and CDR2 SMNVEV (reference sequence).

CDR3 protein: CASSPGLAGVNEQFF. The CDR3, as DNA: TGTGCCAGCAGCCCGGGACTAGCGGGAGTTAATGAGCAGTTCTTC. This chain uses TRBV7-7 with TRBJ2-1; 14 bases line up with TRBD2. The CDR3 spans 15 residues. Germline V CDR1 and CDR2: SSHAT, FNYEAQ (reference sequence). The junction had 4 bases not matched to a gene; V was cut back by 5 bases and J by 7 bases.

V usage is TRBV29-1 and J usage is TRBJ2-7; 7 bases are shared with TRBD1. Losses at the gene ends were 6 bases for V and 4 bases for J; bases not matched to a gene: 12. The CDR3 covers 14 residues. Per the germline V gene, CDR1 is SQVTM and CDR2 is ANQGSEA. The CDR3 coding sequence is TGCAGCGTCCGGGACAGTGCAGGTGGTTACGAGCAGTACTTC. As protein: CSVRDSAGGYEQYF.

This clone was seen more than once but under ten times. This chain uses TRBV27 with TRBJ2-4; weak D call: TRBD1 (6 bases). Between the trimmed V and J ends, which lost 7 bases and 5 bases, there was a span of 12 bases. CDR1 MNHEY and CDR2 SMNVEV come from the germline V gene (reference sequence). The CDR3 spans 13 residues. CDR3 nucleotides: TGTGCCAGCAAAACAGGGTATGAAAACATTCAGTACTTC. It encodes CASKTGYENIQYF.

This clone was seen more than once but under ten times. The CDR3 DNA reads TGTGCCAGCAGCCAAGAGTACGGAATCTACGAGCAGTACTTC. This encodes CASSQEYGIYEQYF. V usage is TRBV14 and J usage is TRBJ2-7; D not certain. V was shortened by 0 bases and J by 3 bases, with 9 bases between the two germline ends. The CDR3 is 14 amino acids. CDR1 is SGHDN and CDR2 is FVKESK in the germline V gene.

The chain carries TRBV7-9 and TRBJ2-2; no clear D gene. Trimming shortened V by 0 bases and J by 1 base, and 9 bases separated the two germline ends. The CDR3 has 16 residues. Germline-derived CDR1 and CDR2 are SEHNR and FQNEAQ (reference sequence). The CDR3 sequence is CASSLASVGNTGELFF. In nucleotides, the CDR3 is TGTGCCAGCAGCTTAGCGAGTGTAGGGAACACCGGGGAGCTGTTTTTT. Together with reference TRBV7-9 and TRBJ2-2, the CDR3 gives the full variable domain: DTGVSQNPRHKITKRGQNVTFRCDPISEHNRLYWYRQTLGQGPEFLTYFQNEAQLEKSRLLSDRFSAERPKGSFSTLEIQRTEQGDSAMYLCASSLASVGNTGELFFGEGSRLTVL.

V and J are TRBV4-1 and TRBJ2-1; 8 bases fit TRBD2. V dropped 0 bases and J dropped 3; count of bases not matched to a gene: 7. The germline V gene has CDR1 MGHRA and CDR2 YSYEKL. The CDR3 has 17 amino acids. This CDR3 reads CASSQERVAGNYNEQFF. In DNA form, the CDR3 reads TGCGCCAGCAGCCAAGAGAGAGTAGCGGGAAACTACAATGAGCAGTTCTTC.

The J gene is TRBJ1-5, the V gene TRBV6-1; no reliable D call. The CDR3 loop spans 15 amino acids. Germline loops: CDR1 MNHNS, CDR2 SASEGT. Trimming stripped 3 bases from V and 0 bases from J, with 9 bases between. CDR3 nucleotides: TGTGCCAGCAGTGATGGAATCTTTAGCAATCAGCCCCAGCATTTT. It codes for CASSDGIFSNQPQHF.